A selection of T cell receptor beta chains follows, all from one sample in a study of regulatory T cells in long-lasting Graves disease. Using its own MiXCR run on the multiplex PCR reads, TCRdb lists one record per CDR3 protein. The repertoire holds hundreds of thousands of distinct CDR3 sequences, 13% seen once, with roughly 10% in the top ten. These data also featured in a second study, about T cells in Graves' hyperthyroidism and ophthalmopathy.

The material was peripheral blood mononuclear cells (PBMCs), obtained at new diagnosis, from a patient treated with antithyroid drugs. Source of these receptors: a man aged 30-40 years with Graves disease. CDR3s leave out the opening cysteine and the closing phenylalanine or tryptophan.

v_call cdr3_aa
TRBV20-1 SASSNYEQY
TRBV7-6 ASSPQEVKTQY
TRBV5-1 ASSQGGFTYEQY
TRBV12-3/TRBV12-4 ASSMTGGVNYGYT
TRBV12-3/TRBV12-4 ASSSWGARFEAF
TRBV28 ASSLWDDVGNEQF
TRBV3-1 ASSQDSAGALYNEQF
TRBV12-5 ASGLGQGAIQPQH
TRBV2 ASNDGATDTQY
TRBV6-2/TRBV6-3 ASSSAGGSSDTQY
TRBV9 ASSVAGGQGTEAF
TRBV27 ASSVATWTEAF
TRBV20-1 SAIGDPWSYNEQF
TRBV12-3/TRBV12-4 ASSFRDRNIPYEQY
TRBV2 ASRLGGGRGYT
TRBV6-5 ASSSLGLVADTQY
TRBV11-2 ASSDGTTSTDTQY
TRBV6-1 ASSEVKGSLAKNIQY
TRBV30 AWSTTGLNQPQH
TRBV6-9 ASSYTGTQY
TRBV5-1 ASSIPDSTETQY
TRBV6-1 ASSSTTGKQF
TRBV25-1 ASSDEGAEQF
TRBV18 ASSPPNVGGYT
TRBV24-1 ATSDTGADHAF
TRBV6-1 ASSKMTDVQF
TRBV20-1 SAISGRGGTDTQY
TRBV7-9 ASSPRASNEQF
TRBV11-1 ASSTFNYGYT
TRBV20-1 SARDPQGLTEAF
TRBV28 ASRNSLVYEQY
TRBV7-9 ASSFQLSLAQETQY
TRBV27 ASSFREGDTQY
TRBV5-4 ASTQGTGILNTEAF
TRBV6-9 ASSSIRGLLYNEQF
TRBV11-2 ASSLEGVSNQPQH
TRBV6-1 ASSGSLGRDNQPQH
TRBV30 AWSTRSKDYEQY
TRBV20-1 SATTGVRSNQPQH
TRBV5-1 ASSGLAGVSDIQY
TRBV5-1 ASSLSAGPGQY
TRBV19 ASTTGLASHEQF
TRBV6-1 ASIAAAKLAHGVYGYT
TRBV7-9 ASSLKGQGNEKLF
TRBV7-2 ASSFWGGTQY
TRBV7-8 ASSLGLGQGNQPQH
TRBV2 ASLKDPGQGFSPLH
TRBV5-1 ASSWGGLAGTETQY
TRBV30 AWSVVGIEQF
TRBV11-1 ASSISGRGYEQY
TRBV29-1 SVSWDRLTSYEQY
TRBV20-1 SARDARSPVNEQF
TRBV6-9 ASSYGAAMDGYT
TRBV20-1 SARPPGSSYNEQF
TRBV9 ASSGTTRETGNEQF
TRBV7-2 ASSKGQDYEQY
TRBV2 ASRRDSVFEQF
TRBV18 ASGEGTQY
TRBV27 ASSLPPYRRGGRNQPQH
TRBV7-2 ASSEPLAGYTDTQY